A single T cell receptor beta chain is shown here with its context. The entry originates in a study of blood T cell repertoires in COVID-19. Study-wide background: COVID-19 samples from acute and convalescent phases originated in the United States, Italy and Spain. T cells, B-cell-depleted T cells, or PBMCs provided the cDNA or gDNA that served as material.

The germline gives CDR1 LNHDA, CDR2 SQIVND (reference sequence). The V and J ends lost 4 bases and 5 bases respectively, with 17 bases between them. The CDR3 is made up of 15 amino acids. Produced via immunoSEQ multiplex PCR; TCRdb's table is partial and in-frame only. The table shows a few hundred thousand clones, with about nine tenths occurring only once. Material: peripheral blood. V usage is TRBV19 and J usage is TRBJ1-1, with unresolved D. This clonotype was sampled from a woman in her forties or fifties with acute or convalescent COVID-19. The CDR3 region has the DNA TGTGCCAGTAGTAATGCCCCCGGAGGCGGTACTGAAGCTTTCTTT. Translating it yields CASSNAPGGGTEAFF.